The 13 T cell receptor beta chains in this list originate from one sample, sequenced in a study of cytomegalovirus exposure and HLA in healthy donors. The primer mix had 60 Vbeta and 13 Jbeta primers. Produced via immunoSEQ multiplex PCR; TCRdb's table is partial and in-frame only. The table shows over 200,000 clones, with approximately 70% occurring only once. Sequencing input: PBMCs. The receptors originated from a man aged 40-55 years in good health and CMV-seropositive.

V usage is TRBV29-1 and J usage is TRBJ1-1; 7 nucleotides line up with TRBD1. CDR1 is SQVTM, CDR2 ANQGSEA, per germline. The V gene end was trimmed by 2 bases and the J gene end by 9 bases; junction bases not matched to a gene: 12. CDR3 length equals 14 residues. CDR3 DNA sequence: TGCAGCGTTGAATTGTTAAGGGGGCGGACTAAAGCTTTCTTT. Translated: CSVELLRGRTKAFF.

The chain has TRBV10-2 and TRBJ2-7; 7 bases agree with TRBD1. Germline CDR1 reads WSHSY; CDR2 reads SAAADI. This CDR3 spans 15 amino acids. V gave up 7 bases and J gave up 0 bases; unmatched junction bases: 9. CDR3 bases: TGCGCCAGCAAGAAAAACCGGGACAGCTCCTACGAGCAGTACTTC. This encodes CASKKNRDSSYEQYF.

This clone was counted a few times. This rearrangement joins TRBV5-1 to TRBJ1-1, with unresolved D. Germline assignment: CDR1 SGHRS and CDR2 YFSETQ. This CDR3 has 13 residues. Trimming shortened V by 4 bases and J by 1 base, and 8 bases separated the two germline ends. Here the CDR3 DNA reads TGCGCCAGCAGCCCAGACTGGAACACTGAAGCTTTCTTT. Protein product: CASSPDWNTEAFF.

Worth noting for this clone: The same CDR3 can be traced to other DNA sequences in this sample. The chain uses TRBV18 and TRBJ2-7; 7 bases map to TRBD1. The CDR3 loop spans 14 amino acids. Per germline, CDR1 KGHSH and CDR2 LQKENI. Unmatched junction bases numbered 5, after V lost 6 bases and J lost 0 bases. This chain's CDR3 is CASSPSGGSYEQYF. In nucleotides, the CDR3 is TGTGCCAGCTCTCCTTCAGGGGGCTCCTACGAGCAGTACTTC.

The chain links TRBV19 to TRBJ1-4, with no clear D. Trimming pared 5 bases from V and 4 bases from J, leaving 8 bases between. Germline V gene lookup returns CDR1 LNHDA and CDR2 SQIVND (reference sequence). The length of the CDR3 is 13 residues. CDR3 in amino acids: CASSGDINEKLFF. The DNA of the CDR3 is TGTGCCAGTAGTGGAGATATTAATGAAAAACTGTTTTTT.

The J gene is TRBJ2-2, the V gene TRBV13, with TRBD1 identical over 10 bases. Losses at the gene ends were 4 bases for V and 7 bases for J; bases not matched to a gene: 12. In germline, CDR1 is PRHDT, CDR2 FYEKMQ (reference sequence). CDR3 size: 17 residues. The CDR3 region is CASSSPNDRGQGGELFF. CDR3 nucleotides: TGTGCCAGCAGCTCTCCGAATGACAGGGGGCAGGGCGGGGAGCTGTTTTTT.

This sequence joins TRBV10-3 and TRBJ2-3; D might be TRBD1 (5 bases). Germline-derived CDR1 and CDR2 are ENHRY and SYGVKD. The CDR3 consists of 14 residues. V gave up 2 bases and J gave up 8 bases, with 14 bases separating them. For the CDR3, the DNA is TGTGCCATCAGTGAGACGGCCGCCCAGGGTACGCAGTATTTT. Its translation: CAISETAAQGTQYF.

The rearrangement uses TRBV7-6 and TRBJ2-3; 9 bases fit TRBD2. Trimming cost V 0 bases and J 6 bases; bases outside gene matches: 10. This CDR3 has 17 residues. CDR1 is SGHVS, CDR2 FNYEAQ, per germline. In DNA form, the CDR3 reads TGTGCCAGCAGCTTAGCGTCAGGCGGGGGGGCATTGGATACGCAGTATTTT. Its translation is CASSLASGGGALDTQYF.

The J gene is TRBJ1-3, the V gene TRBV7-9, with 7 positions matching TRBD1. Germline CDR1 and CDR2: SEHNR and FQNEAQ (reference sequence). V lost 0 bases, J lost 0 bases, and 2 bases stayed unmatched. The CDR3 is 16 amino acids. This CDR3 is CASSLAGQDSGNTIYF. CDR3 DNA sequence: TGTGCCAGCAGCTTAGCAGGACAGGACTCTGGAAACACCATATATTTT.

This clone turned up a few times. V is TRBV4-3 and J is TRBJ2-3, with 9 bases identical to TRBD1. The germline V gene encodes CDR1 LGHNA and CDR2 YSLEER. CDR3 size: 15 residues. Unmatched junction bases numbered 4, after V lost 0 bases and J lost 6 bases. In DNA form, the CDR3 reads TGCGCCAGCAGCCAAGATGGGACAGGGTCCGATACGCAGTATTTT. Translated, it gives CASSQDGTGSDTQYF.

The V call is TRBV4-2, the J call TRBJ2-2; perhaps TRBD1 as D (6 bases). Trimming pared 2 bases from V and 3 bases from J, leaving 7 bases between. Looked up from germline, CDR1 is LGHNA and CDR2 is YNFKEQ. CDR3 length equals 14 residues. DNA for the CDR3: TGTGCCAGCAGCCAACAGGGGTACACCGGGGAGCTGTTTTTT. It translates to CASSQQGYTGELFF.

V gene TRBV28 combines with J gene TRBJ2-1; 7 bases are shared with TRBD1. The CDR3 runs to 16 residues. The germline gives CDR1 MDHEN, CDR2 SYDVKM. The V segment lost 7 bases and the J segment 12 bases; nucleotides outside the gene matches: 21. CDR3 residues: CASMTIPGQNLGVQFF. CDR3 coding DNA: TGTGCCAGCATGACAATTCCGGGACAGAACCTAGGGGTGCAGTTCTTC.

The chain recombines TRBV7-8 with TRBJ1-5; TRBD1 aligns across 10 bases. This CDR3 is 17 amino acids long. The V and J ends lost 0 bases and 8 bases, in that order; junction bases with no gene match: 10. Germline V lookup: CDR1 SGHVS, CDR2 FQNEAQ. CDR3 amino acids: CASSLAAGQGTGKPQHF. CDR3 nucleotides: TGTGCCAGCAGCTTAGCGGCGGGACAGGGGACGGGGAAGCCCCAGCATTTT.